This T cell receptor beta chain derives from a study of T cell responses to AZD1222 COVID-19 vaccine. Broader study findings: Variant regions that are unmutated are reportedly the target of nearly half of spike-specific TCRs. The donor cohort was predominantly white British with a female majority, and clonal diversity may have been underestimated. Just a handful of AZD1222 recipients tested seropositive at baseline.

As regards this clone: Antigen specificity is unknown.

Assay: immunoSEQ multiplex PCR; the TCRdb copy retains only in-frame clones and omits some. Of 65,000 to 85,000 clones listed, approximately 91% were seen once; the top ten hold over 4.5%. This clonotype was sampled from an adult in good health. This sample comprised peripheral blood, obtained on day 0 of AZD1222 vaccination.

The CDR3 DNA reads as TGTGCCTGGAGACAGATGAACACTGAAGCTTTCTTT. Translating it yields CAWRQMNTEAFF. V is TRBV30 and J is TRBJ1-1; D uncertain. Trimming removed 3 bases at V and 0 bases at J, with 5 bases between. This CDR3 is built from 12 residues. Germline V gene data show CDR1 as GTSNPN and CDR2 as SVGIG (reference sequence). Full variable domain (remainder filled in from reference TRBV30 and TRBJ1-1): SQTIHQWPATLVQPVGSPLSLECTVEGTSNPNLYWYRQAAGRGLQLLFYSVGIGQISSEVPQNLSASRPQDRQFILSSKKLLLSDSGFYLCAWRQMNTEAFFGQGTRLTVV.